This T cell receptor beta chain was sequenced in a study of technical replicates of blood from a few donors. The table came from immunoSEQ multiplex PCR; TCRdb's copy has only in-frame clones and leaves some out. The table records tens of thousands of clones, approximately 95% of them present only once. The V segment lost 7 bases and the J segment 9 bases; nucleotides outside the gene matches: 18. The CDR3 totals 17 residues. Germline V gene lookup returns CDR1 SGHTA and CDR2 FQGNSA. The TCR sequence derives from a human donor in good health. The chain is built from TRBV7-2 and TRBJ2-4, with 10 bases aligning to TRBD2. What was sequenced was T cells isolated from PBMCs. DNA of the CDR3: TGTGCCAGCAAACCTGGGAGACTAGCGGGCCCTTCCAGCATTCAGTACTTC. The encoded protein is CASKPGRLAGPSSIQYF.